Listed below are T cell receptor beta chains from one sample, sequenced in a study of T cell changes during pregnancy in multiple sclerosis. Assay used: immunoSEQ multiplex PCR; TCRdb lists only in-frame clones, some missing. This repertoire shows some 89,000 clones, about 95% found once; its top ten account for roughly 2.5%. The specimen comprised peripheral blood, sampled in the third trimester of pregnancy. These receptors all stem from a female donor with multiple sclerosis, enrolled in a pregnancy study. Each CDR3 is given with its conserved first and last residue.

j_gene,v_gene,CDR3aa
TRBJ2-1,TRBV15,CATSRVQGIDEQFF
TRBJ1-1,TRBV20-1,CSARPFEEAFF
TRBJ1-5,TRBV7-9,CAIGVNNQPQHF
TRBJ2-2,TRBV15,CATSSWDRLTGELFF
TRBJ1-1,TRBV25-1,CASSTQGPVNTEAFF
TRBJ2-7,TRBV11-2,CASSLASEQYF
TRBJ1-4,TRBV5-1,CASSPGQENEKLFF
TRBJ1-1,TRBV5-5,CASSLSGRSFGTEAFF
TRBJ2-2,TRBV2,CASTYRDRGLIGELFF
TRBJ1-5,TRBV27,CASKPKQGSQPQHF
TRBJ2-5,TRBV19,CASSSLAGRETQYF
TRBJ1-5,TRBV9,CASSKEPGGQPQHF
TRBJ1-5,TRBV10-2,CSRGHQPQHF
TRBJ2-1,TRBV7-8,CASSLAGGEQFF
TRBJ1-6,TRBV19,CASMNRPTYNSPLHF
TRBJ1-4,TRBV6-1,CASSGTGATNEKLFF
TRBJ2-7,TRBV14,CASSQDGLALSYEQYF
TRBJ2-1,TRBV11-2,CASSLSVNNEQFF
TRBJ2-7,TRBV2,CASRVYDEQYF
TRBJ2-7,TRBV5-6,CASSGTAYEQYF
TRBJ2-7,TRBV18,CASSPAGSYEQYF
TRBJ1-2,TRBV7-9,CASSQRTGLKGYTF
TRBJ2-2,TRBV5-6,CATHRGLNTGELFF
TRBJ1-2,TRBV5-4,CASSPPGVDGYTF
TRBJ2-1,TRBV9,CASSGRDYRYNEQFF
TRBJ1-1,TRBV6-1,CASEGYPLMNTEAFF
TRBJ1-4,TRBV9,CASSPGGGSSEKLFF
TRBJ1-5,TRBV2,CASGRVPQPQHF
TRBJ2-7,TRBV5-6,CASSLGLGYEQYF
TRBJ2-3,TRBV28,CASSIPAADTQYF
TRBJ1-1,TRBV7-9,CASSLSVDTEAFF
TRBJ2-7,TRBV4-1,CASSPSPGQGWGYEQYF
TRBJ2-6,TRBV19,CASKRTGESGANVLTF
TRBJ1-4,TRBV30,CACQTGNEKLFF
TRBJ2-1,TRBV4-2,CASSQGGMSSGGADEQFF
TRBJ2-3,TRBV5-1,CASSFRPGSTDTQYF